This is a list of T cell receptor beta chains from one sample in a study of chemoradiotherapy in HPV16-positive cancers. This table comes from immunoSEQ multiplex PCR, and its TCRdb copy is limited to in-frame clones, with some not included. The table shows some 9,600 clones, with 86% occurring only once. The specimen was blood, collected from a patient who underwent chemoradiotherapy. These receptors originate from a human donor with HPV-associated anogenital cancer. Each CDR3 is given with its conserved first and last residue. The order of the fields is D gene, V gene, clone size, J gene, CDR3 protein, CDR3 DNA. The D gene is left open where the match is weak. The listing skips clone size in some rows; elsewhere it reads once, few, many or a size class.

.	TRBV27	.	TRBJ1-1	CASRGLAGNTEAFF	TGTGCCAGCAGGGGGCTTGCGGGGAACACTGAAGCTTTCTTT
.	TRBV5-6	.	TRBJ2-1	CASSLDPNEQFF	TGTGCCAGCAGCTTGGATCCCAATGAGCAGTTCTTC
.	TRBV2	.	TRBJ1-2	CASSVASATYGYTF	TGTGCCAGCAGTGTCGCCTCGGCCACCTATGGCTACACCTTC
TRBD2	TRBV6-5	.	TRBJ2-1	CASSSSGGYNEQFF	TGTGCCAGCAGTTCTAGCGGGGGCTACAATGAGCAGTTCTTC
TRBD1	TRBV29-1	.	TRBJ1-2	CSLGGTGDGYTF	TGCAGCCTAGGAGGGACAGGGGATGGCTACACCTTC
TRBD2	TRBV10-1	.	TRBJ2-1	CASSAGGGGYNEQFF	TGCGCCAGCAGTGCTGGCGGGGGGGGATACAATGAGCAGTTCTTC
TRBD1	TRBV10-3	once	TRBJ1-1	CAISERGQGDTEAFF	TGTGCCATCAGTGAGAGGGGACAGGGGGACACTGAAGCTTTCTTT
.	TRBV9	.	TRBJ1-2	CASTSWGQSGYTF	TGTGCCAGCACCTCATGGGGGCAAAGTGGCTACACCTTC
.	TRBV7-9	few	TRBJ2-5	CASSLRDGQETQYF	TGTGCCAGCAGCTTACGGGACGGCCAAGAGACCCAGTACTTC
.	TRBV11-2	.	TRBJ1-1	CASSLSHGDWGTEAFF	TGTGCCAGCAGTCTGAGCCATGGGGATTGGGGCACTGAAGCTTTCTTT
TRBD1	TRBV11-2	.	TRBJ1-3	CASSSQGVTIYF	TGTGCCAGCAGCTCTCAGGGGGTAACCATATATTTT
.	TRBV5-1	.	TRBJ2-3	CASSLDQFTDTQYF	TGCGCCAGCAGCTTGGATCAGTTCACAGATACGCAGTATTTT